These 13 T cell receptor beta chains came from one sample sequenced in a study of OX40 agonist ivuxolimab in advanced cancers. Clones were read by immunoSEQ multiplex PCR, and TCRdb kept only the in-frame ones, dropping some. The data show tens of thousands of clones, roughly nine tenths seen once. The material was CD4+ or CD8+ T cells sorted from blood, obtained in a trial of the OX40 agonist ivuxolimab. The receptors were gathered from an adult with an advanced solid tumor such as melanoma, head and neck, liver or kidney cancer.

The V and J genes are TRBV7-6 and TRBJ1-5, with a tentative D call TRBD1 (6 bases). This CDR3 has 13 residues. Germline values: CDR1 SGHVS, CDR2 FNYEAQ. Trimming took off 5 bases at V and 5 bases at J, with 10 bases between the two ends. As DNA, the CDR3 is TGTGCCAGCAGCACAGGGAGGGATCAGCCCCAGCATTTT. It encodes CASSTGRDQPQHF.

This clone was counted once. This chain joins TRBV29-1 and TRBJ2-1; 7 positions agree with TRBD1. This CDR3 region has 14 residues. V gave up 6 bases and J gave up 8 bases; unmatched junction bases: 13. Germline CDR1 reads SQVTM; CDR2 reads ANQGSEA. The DNA for the CDR3 is TGCAGCGTCGCCCGGGACAGACCACTCGATGAGCAGTTCTTC. Its translation: CSVARDRPLDEQFF.

The V and J genes are TRBV7-9 and TRBJ1-2, with 7 bases matching TRBD1. The germline V gene has CDR1 SEHNR and CDR2 FQNEAQ (reference sequence). J was trimmed by 4 bases and V by 2 bases; bases with no gene match: 4. The CDR3 contains 14 residues. The CDR3 here is CASSLLAGGYGYTF. CDR3 in DNA: TGTGCCAGCAGCTTATTAGCAGGGGGCTATGGCTACACCTTC.

This rearrangement joins TRBV4-1 to TRBJ2-7; D may match TRBD1 or TRBD2 (5 bases each). Germline V gives CDR1 MGHRA, CDR2 YSYEKL. CDR3 length: 13 residues. The V gene lost 4 bases and the J gene lost 2 bases, with 9 bases spanning the gap. The chain's CDR3 is CASSPGPPYEQYF. CDR3 sequence (DNA): TGCGCCAGCAGCCCGGGACCTCCCTACGAGCAGTACTTC.

This chain links TRBV7-2 with TRBJ2-1; D is perhaps TRBD2 (5 bases). The CDR3 length is 14 residues. Germline-derived CDR1 and CDR2 are SGHTA and FQGNSA. Trimming removed 5 bases from V and 9 bases from J, with 17 bases in between. The CDR3 here is CASSPQLGSGEQFF. CDR3 in DNA: TGTGCCAGCAGCCCACAACTAGGGAGTGGTGAGCAGTTCTTC. Drawing the rest from reference TRBV7-2 and TRBJ2-1, the complete variable domain is GAGVSQSPSNKVTEKGKDVELRCDPISGHTALYWYRQSLGQGLEFLIYFQGNSAPDKSGLPSDRFSAERTGGSVSTLTIQRTQQEDSAVYLCASSPQLGSGEQFFGPGTRLTVL.

J is TRBJ1-2 and V is TRBV28, with D tentatively TRBD1 (5 bases). Germline V lookup: CDR1 MDHEN, CDR2 SYDVKM. Trimming pared 3 bases from V and 4 bases from J, leaving 15 bases between. This CDR3 spans 15 amino acids. Written as DNA, the CDR3 is TGTGCCAGCAGTTTGAACGAGGGGCGCTTCTATGGCTACACCTTC. Amino acid sequence: CASSLNEGRFYGYTF.

This sequence joins TRBV12-5 and TRBJ2-5, with no clear D. Germline CDR1 LGHNT, CDR2 FRNRAP. Trimming took off 7 bases at V and 4 bases at J, with 13 bases between the two ends. The CDR3 has 13 amino acids. The DNA of the CDR3 is TGTGCTAGTGCCCCGCTAGGGCGAGAGACCCAGTACTTC. This codes for CASAPLGRETQYF.

This clone has just a few counts. An end of the junction does not agree with germline; a read error may underlie this. The chain has TRBV7-2 and TRBJ2-1; D unclear. The CDR3 has 11 residues. Per germline, CDR1 SGHTA and CDR2 FQGNSA. This CDR3 reads CASSSYYEQFF. The CDR3 DNA reads as TGTGCCAGCAGCTCCTACTATGAGCAGTTCTTC.

V is TRBV4-3 and J is TRBJ1-2; a possible D gene is TRBD1 (5 bases). The CDR3 is 14 amino acids. The germline gives CDR1 LGHNA, CDR2 YSLEER. Trimming pared 0 bases from V and 8 bases from J, leaving 13 bases between. The CDR3 DNA reads as TGCGCCAGCAGCCAAGAGAGGGGCCGACTCGGCTACACCTTC. This sequence encodes CASSQERGRLGYTF.

The chain uses TRBV18 and TRBJ2-7; D remains ambiguous. This CDR3 is built from 13 residues. V was cut by 6 bases and J by 3 bases, with 12 bases left in between. Germline V lookup: CDR1 KGHSH, CDR2 LQKENI. The CDR3 is CASSQQKDYEQYF. The CDR3 DNA reads as TGTGCCAGCTCGCAGCAGAAGGACTACGAGCAGTACTTC.

The CDR3 spells CASSQLGYEQYF. The CDR3, as DNA: TGTGCCAGCAGCCAGCTAGGCTACGAGCAGTACTTC. The chain combines TRBV7-2 with TRBJ2-7, with no clear D. CDR1 and CDR2 (germline): SGHTA, FQGNSA. The CDR3 has 12 residues. Deletions cut 5 bases from V and 3 bases from J, with 8 bases between. The variable domain in full, with the rest retrieved from reference TRBV7-2 and TRBJ2-7, is GAGVSQSPSNKVTEKGKDVELRCDPISGHTALYWYRQSLGQGLEFLIYFQGNSAPDKSGLPSDRFSAERTGGSVSTLTIQRTQQEDSAVYLCASSQLGYEQYFGPGTRLTVT.

This chain joins TRBV5-4 and TRBJ2-3; weak D call: TRBD2 (7 bases). V lost 4 bases and J 2 bases, leaving 17 bases between the germline ends. Germline CDR1 and CDR2: SGHNT and YYREEE (reference sequence). The length of the CDR3 is 16 residues. CDR3 DNA: TGTGCCAGCAGCCCCGCCGGGGGGCCTTCCACAGATACGCAGTATTTT. This translates into CASSPAGGPSTDTQYF.

The rearrangement joins TRBV4-3 to TRBJ2-2, with 7 bases matching TRBD1. After removal of 0 bases from V and 5 bases from J, the junction contained 6 bases not matched to a gene. The germline V gene has CDR1 LGHNA and CDR2 YSLEER. The CDR3 is 16 residues long. The CDR3, as DNA: TGCGCCAGCAGCCAAGAGACGGGACAGCAAACCGGGGAGCTGTTTTTT. Translated, it gives CASSQETGQQTGELFF.